This is a list of T cell receptor beta chains from one sample in a study of cytomegalovirus exposure and HLA in healthy donors. The repertoire was sequenced with immunoSEQ multiplex PCR; TCRdb's copy has only in-frame clones and lacks some. This sample contains about 53,000 clones. The source material was PBMCs. These receptors all come from a man younger than 30 in good health and CMV-seropositive. CDR3s include the opening cysteine and the closing phenylalanine or tryptophan. The D gene is left open where the match is weak.

TRBV5-6 | . | CASRLSGVLREQFF
TRBV9 | TRBD2 | CASSQTSGRTQETQYF
TRBV11-2 | . | CASSLDRETQYF
TRBV28 | . | CASRHNSGANVLTF
TRBV6-5 | . | CASSGLNTGELFF
TRBV5-1 | . | CASTARGNQETQYF
TRBV29-1 | TRBD1 | CSVESGTGNEKLFF
TRBV4-2 | . | CASSQDKRTQYF
TRBV28 | TRBD1 | CASRTGFMNTEAFF
TRBV5-1 | . | CASSLSQGGYEQYF
TRBV12-5 | TRBD1 | CASAPGQGSDTQYF
TRBV7-3 | TRBD2 | CASSLISGSRNEQFF
TRBV27 | TRBD1 | CASSSTGGLRWEQYF
TRBV7-8 | TRBD1 | CASSLKKGQGFYEQYF
TRBV27 | . | CASSSIQGHGDAGELFF
TRBV5-8 | . | CASSWQVTQYF